This is a list of T cell receptor beta chains from one sample in a study of CD8 T cells in ankylosing spondylitis. TCRdb used MiXCR to reprocess the 5' RACE reads, holding one entry per CDR3 protein. The sample records 200,000 to 250,000 distinct CDR3 sequences, roughly a tenth being singletons. The sequenced sample consisted of blood, either unsorted or a sorted T cell fraction (not recorded which). These receptors were obtained from a male donor with ankylosing spondylitis or in good health (not recorded which). Each CDR3 is given with its conserved first and last residue. The D gene is left open where the match is weak. Expanded clones are given a class, and other clones once, few, many or no size at all.

TRBD2,.,TRBJ2-7,TRBV3-1,TGTGCCAGCAGCCGATACTTACCCAGCGGGGGGACCTCCTACGAGCAGTACTTC,CASSRYLPSGGTSYEQYF
.,many,TRBJ1-1,TRBV12-3/TRBV12-4,TGTGCCAGCAGTTTAACAAGTACCACTGAAGCTTTCTTT,CASSLTSTTEAFF
TRBD2,.,TRBJ2-7,TRBV12-3/TRBV12-4,TGTGCCAGCAGTTTAGAAGGTTCCAGTTTAGCGGGGCCCTACGAGCAGTACTTC,CASSLEGSSLAGPYEQYF
.,many,TRBJ2-7,TRBV5-1,TGCGCCAGCAGCCCAGGCTGGGGGCGATACGAGCAGTACTTC,CASSPGWGRYEQYF
TRBD1,many,TRBJ1-4,TRBV12-3/TRBV12-4,TGTGCCAGCGCTTCGACAGGGACTGAAAAACTGTTTTTT,CASASTGTEKLFF
TRBD2,many,TRBJ2-1,TRBV7-2,TGTGCCAGCAGCTTAGTAGGTGCGGGGGGCCTTAGAAATGAGCAGTTCTTC,CASSLVGAGGLRNEQFF
.,.,TRBJ1-5,TRBV19,TGTGCCAGTACAGGTGGCAATCAGCCCCAGCATTTT,CASTGGNQPQHF
.,many,TRBJ2-3,TRBV5-1,TGCGCCAGCAGCTTGGCCCTCGAGCTAGATACGCAGTATTTT,CASSLALELDTQYF
.,many,TRBJ2-1,TRBV20-1,TGCAGTGCTAGAGATCCCCACCGAGGGAATGAGCAGTTCTTC,CSARDPHRGNEQFF
.,few,TRBJ2-4,TRBV11-2,TGTGCCAGCAGCTTAGTAGGAGGGAAAAACATTCAGTACTTC,CASSLVGGKNIQYF
TRBD2,many,TRBJ2-5,TRBV5-1,TGCGCCAGCAGCTTTACCGGGACTAGCGGGGGGGCCGAGACCCAGTACTTC,CASSFTGTSGGAETQYF
TRBD1,few,TRBJ2-3,TRBV5-1,TGCGCCAGCAGCTTGGATGGGACAGGGGCAGATACGCAGTATTTT,CASSLDGTGADTQYF
.,many,TRBJ1-2,TRBV11-2,TGTGCCAGCAGCTTAGATCCAGGACGGAGCTATGGCTACACCTTC,CASSLDPGRSYGYTF
TRBD1,many,TRBJ2-5,TRBV5-6,TGTGCCAGCAGCAACCGCGGACAGGGAGGACGGGAAGAGACCCAGTACTTC,CASSNRGQGGREETQYF
.,many,TRBJ1-1,TRBV5-1,TGCGCCAGCAGCTCGGTGTATGGAGGTTCCACTGAAGCTTTCTTT,CASSSVYGGSTEAFF
.,.,TRBJ1-1,TRBV7-3,TGTGCCAGCAGCCATAACGGGGGAGGGAACACTGAAGCTTTCTTT,CASSHNGGGNTEAFF
.,few,TRBJ1-1,TRBV5-5,TGTGCCAGCAGCGTTTATGGGGGCACCACTGAAGCTTTCTTT,CASSVYGGTTEAFF
.,few,TRBJ1-4,TRBV12-3/TRBV12-4,TGTGCCAGCAGCCGTCAGGGATTTAATGAAAAACTGTTTTTT,CASSRQGFNEKLFF
TRBD1,many,TRBJ1-2,TRBV11-2,TGTGCCAGCAGCTTAGCCCAGGACAGGGGGGATGGCTACACCTTC,CASSLAQDRGDGYTF
TRBD1,.,TRBJ1-1,TRBV9,TGTGCCAGCAGCGTAGGGCCGGTAAATATCGGGACAGGAGGATTGAACACTGAAGCTTTCTTT,CASSVGPVNIGTGGLNTEAFF
.,many,TRBJ1-6,TRBV7-9,TGTGCCAGCATCCCTGACAGGTCTAATTCACCCCTCCACTTT,CASIPDRSNSPLHF
.,.,TRBJ2-1,TRBV20-1,TGCAGTGCTAGACTTCCGGGGGGCAGCCACAATGAGCAGTTCTTC,CSARLPGGSHNEQFF
.,many,TRBJ1-2,TRBV25-1,TGTGCCAGCTCACCCACCCAGATTCCTAACTATGGCTACACCTTC,CASSPTQIPNYGYTF
.,many,TRBJ2-5,TRBV10-3,TGTGCCATCAGTGAGTCGACAATCTTCAAATTGCGGACCCAGTACTTC,CAISESTIFKLRTQYF
.,.,TRBJ2-7,TRBV11-2,TGTGCCAGCAGTTACCTGGACAGAGAATACGAGCAGTACTTC,CASSYLDREYEQYF
TRBD1,many,TRBJ1-5,TRBV7-2,TGTGCCAGCAGCTCAGGGACAGGAACCCAGCCCCAGCATTTT,CASSSGTGTQPQHF
.,many,TRBJ1-6,TRBV5-1,TGCGCCAGCAGCTTGGCCAGGGGAGATGATTCACCCCTCCACTTT,CASSLARGDDSPLHF
.,many,TRBJ2-5,TRBV20-1,TGCAGTGCTTTTTACCCGGCGGCTGGGGAGACCCAGTACTTC,CSAFYPAAGETQYF
.,many,TRBJ2-3,TRBV7-2,TGTGCCAGCAGCTCCCCTACGCCCCTCACAGATACGCAGTATTTT,CASSSPTPLTDTQYF
.,many,TRBJ2-1,TRBV5-1,TGCGCCAGCAGCTTGGAGAATGCAGGGGTCAATGAGCAGTTCTTC,CASSLENAGVNEQFF
.,.,TRBJ1-5,TRBV19,TGTGCCAGTGCCAGGTTGGCGGAAGTTAATCAGCCCCAGCATTTT,CASARLAEVNQPQHF
TRBD2,.,TRBJ2-3,TRBV5-1,TGCGCCAGCAGCTGGACTAGCGGGGGCTCAGATACGCAGTATTTT,CASSWTSGGSDTQYF
TRBD1,.,TRBJ1-1,TRBV18,TGTGCCAGCTCACCGCAACAGGGGGCAGAGGGGAGCGCTGAAGCTTTCTTT,CASSPQQGAEGSAEAFF
TRBD1,many,TRBJ2-3,TRBV5-1,TGCGCCAGCAGCCAAGGGACAGGGGAGGGCACAGATACGCAGTATTTT,CASSQGTGEGTDTQYF
TRBD1,.,TRBJ1-6,TRBV5-1,TGCGCCAGCAGCCTTTTGGGGACAGGCAAAAATTCACCCCTCCACTTT,CASSLLGTGKNSPLHF
TRBD1,many,TRBJ2-1,TRBV5-1,TGCGCCAGCAGCCAAGGACAGGAGTACAATGAGCAGTTCTTC,CASSQGQEYNEQFF
.,many,TRBJ2-7,TRBV7-8,TGTGCCAGCAGCCCAGCGAGGGAGCCCTACGAGCAGTACTTC,CASSPAREPYEQYF
.,many,TRBJ2-6,TRBV7-8,TGTGCCAGCAGCCCCCCTTTAAGGGAAACTGGGGCCAACGTCCTGACTTTC,CASSPPLRETGANVLTF
.,.,TRBJ2-6,TRBV9,TGTGCCAGCAGCGAGACAGAGCGCTCTGGGGCCAACGTCCTGACTTTC,CASSETERSGANVLTF
.,many,TRBJ2-7,TRBV20-1,TGCAGTGCTAGGGAGAGGGGATTTTTGTACGAGCAGTACTTC,CSARERGFLYEQYF
TRBD1,many,TRBJ2-5,TRBV7-2,TGTGCCAGCAGCCCAGAGAGGGGGCGCTCAGAGACCCAGTACTTC,CASSPERGRSETQYF
.,many,TRBJ2-5,TRBV24-1,TGTGCCACCAGTGACGAAGAGACCCAGTACTTC,CATSDEETQYF
.,many,TRBJ1-6,TRBV7-2,TGTGCCAGCAGCTTAGAGGCAAAGGGGCCTATTTCACCCCTCCACTTT,CASSLEAKGPISPLHF